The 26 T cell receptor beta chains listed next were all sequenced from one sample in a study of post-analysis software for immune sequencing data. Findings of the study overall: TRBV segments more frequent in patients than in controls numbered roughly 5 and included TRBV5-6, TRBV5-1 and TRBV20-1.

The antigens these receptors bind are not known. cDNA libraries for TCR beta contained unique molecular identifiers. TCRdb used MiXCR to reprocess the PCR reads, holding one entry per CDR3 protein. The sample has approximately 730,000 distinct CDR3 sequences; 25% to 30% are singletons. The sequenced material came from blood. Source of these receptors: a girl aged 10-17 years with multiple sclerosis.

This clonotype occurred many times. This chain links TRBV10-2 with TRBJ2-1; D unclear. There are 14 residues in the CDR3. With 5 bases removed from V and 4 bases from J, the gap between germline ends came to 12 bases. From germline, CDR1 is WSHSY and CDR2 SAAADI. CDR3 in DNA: TGCGCCAGCAGTATTCTCTCGCCTTACAATGAGCAGTTCTTC. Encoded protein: CASSILSPYNEQFF.

The CDR3 DNA reads TGCAGCGTTGCAGGGGTGGGGTCCTACGAGCAGTACTTC. Amino acids: CSVAGVGSYEQYF. The rearrangement uses TRBV29-1 and TRBJ2-5, with a tentative D call TRBD1 (6 bases). With the DNA end fitting TRBJ2-7 better, the J assignment may be wrong. Germline V gene lookup returns CDR1 SQVTM and CDR2 ANQGSEA. The CDR3 is made up of 13 amino acids.

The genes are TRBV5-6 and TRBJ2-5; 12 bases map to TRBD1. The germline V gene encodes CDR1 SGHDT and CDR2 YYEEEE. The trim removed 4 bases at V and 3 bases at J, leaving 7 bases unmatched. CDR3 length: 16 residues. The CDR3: CASSPVGTGGEETQYF. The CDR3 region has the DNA TGTGCCAGCAGCCCGGTCGGGACAGGGGGCGAAGAGACCCAGTACTTC.

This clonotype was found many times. The CDR3 protein is CASSGDGADTQYF. The CDR3 nucleotides are TGTGCCAGCTCCGGAGATGGGGCAGATACGCAGTATTTT. The chain joins TRBV7-9 to TRBJ2-3; unclear D gene. With 8 bases removed from V and 4 bases from J, the gap between germline ends came to 13 bases. CDR1 is SEHNR and CDR2 is FQNEAQ in the germline V gene (reference sequence). The CDR3 is 13 amino acids. Full variable domain (remainder filled in from reference TRBV7-9 and TRBJ2-3): DTGVSQNPRHKITKRGQNVTFRCDPISEHNRLYWYRQTLGQGPEFLTYFQNEAQLEKSRLLSDRFSAERPKGSFSTLEIQRTEQGDSAMYLCASSGDGADTQYFGPGTRLTVL.

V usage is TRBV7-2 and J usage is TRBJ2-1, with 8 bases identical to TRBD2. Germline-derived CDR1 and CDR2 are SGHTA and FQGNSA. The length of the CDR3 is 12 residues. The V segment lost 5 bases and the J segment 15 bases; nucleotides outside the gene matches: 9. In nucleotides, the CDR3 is TGTGCCAGCAGCCTACCGGGGGGGGTAGCGTTCTTC. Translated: CASSLPGGVAFF.

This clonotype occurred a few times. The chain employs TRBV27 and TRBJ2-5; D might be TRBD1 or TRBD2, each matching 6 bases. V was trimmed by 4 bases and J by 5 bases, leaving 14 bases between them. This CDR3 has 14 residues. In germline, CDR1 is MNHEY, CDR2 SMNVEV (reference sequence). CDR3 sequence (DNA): TGTGCCAGCAGTTACTGGGGGGCGGGGGAGACCCAGTACTTC. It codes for CASSYWGAGETQYF.

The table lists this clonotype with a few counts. The CDR3 nucleotides are TGTGCCAGCAGTTTAGGGACTCATAATTCACCCCTCCACTTT. Amino acids: CASSLGTHNSPLHF. The rearrangement joins TRBV12-3 or TRBV12-4 to TRBJ1-6; D call uncertain. Trimming took 1 base from V and 5 from J, leaving 6 bases between them. The CDR3 consists of 14 residues.

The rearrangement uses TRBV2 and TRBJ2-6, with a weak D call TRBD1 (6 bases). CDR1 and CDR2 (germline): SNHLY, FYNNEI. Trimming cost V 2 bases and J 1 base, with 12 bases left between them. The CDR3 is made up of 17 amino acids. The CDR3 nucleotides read TGTGCCAGCAGTGAATCTGGGGGCAGGTCTGGGGCCAACGTCCTGACTTTC. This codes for CASSESGGRSGANVLTF.

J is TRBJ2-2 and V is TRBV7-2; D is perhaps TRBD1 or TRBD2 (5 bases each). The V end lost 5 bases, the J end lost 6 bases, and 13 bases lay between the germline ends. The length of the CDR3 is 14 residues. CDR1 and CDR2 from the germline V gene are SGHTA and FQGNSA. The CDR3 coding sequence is TGTGCCAGCAGCCGGGACGGCCCGTCCGGGGAGCTGTTTTTT. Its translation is CASSRDGPSGELFF.

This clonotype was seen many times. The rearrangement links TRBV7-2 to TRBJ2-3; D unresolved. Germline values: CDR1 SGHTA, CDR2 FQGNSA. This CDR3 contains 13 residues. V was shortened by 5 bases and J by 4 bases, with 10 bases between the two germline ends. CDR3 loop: CASSRPWADTQYF. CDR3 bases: TGTGCCAGCAGCCGCCCTTGGGCAGATACGCAGTATTTT.

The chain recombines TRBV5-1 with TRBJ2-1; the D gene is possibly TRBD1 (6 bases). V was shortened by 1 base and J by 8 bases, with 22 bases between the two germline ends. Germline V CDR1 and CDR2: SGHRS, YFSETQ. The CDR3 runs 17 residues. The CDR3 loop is CASSLFPQGPTTYEQFF. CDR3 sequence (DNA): TGCGCCAGCAGCTTGTTTCCCCAGGGGCCTACAACCTATGAGCAGTTCTTC. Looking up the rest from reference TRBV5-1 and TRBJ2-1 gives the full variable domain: KAGVTQTPRYLIKTRGQQVTLSCSPISGHRSVSWYQQTPGQGLQFLFEYFSETQRNKGNFPGRFSGRQFSNSRSEMNVSTLELGDSALYLCASSLFPQGPTTYEQFFGPGTRLTVL.

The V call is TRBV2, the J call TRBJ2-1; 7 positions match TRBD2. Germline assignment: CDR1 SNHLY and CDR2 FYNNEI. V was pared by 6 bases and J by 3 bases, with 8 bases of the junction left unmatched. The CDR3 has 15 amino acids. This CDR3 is CASSVGTTFYNEQFF. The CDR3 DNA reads TGTGCCAGCAGCGTGGGGACTACCTTCTACAATGAGCAGTTCTTC.

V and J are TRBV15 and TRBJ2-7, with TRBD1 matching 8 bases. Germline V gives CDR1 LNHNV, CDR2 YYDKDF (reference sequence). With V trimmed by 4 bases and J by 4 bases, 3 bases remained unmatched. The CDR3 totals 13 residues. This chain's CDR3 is CATSMGQAYEQYF. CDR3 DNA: TGTGCCACCAGCATGGGACAGGCGTACGAGCAGTACTTC.

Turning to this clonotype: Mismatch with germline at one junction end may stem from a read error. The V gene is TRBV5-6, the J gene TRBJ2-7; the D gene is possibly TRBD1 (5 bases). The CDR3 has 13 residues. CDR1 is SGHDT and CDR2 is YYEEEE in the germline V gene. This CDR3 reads CASSFLQVYGQYF. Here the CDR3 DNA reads TGTGCCAGCAGCTTCCTACAGGTCTACGGGCAGTACTTC. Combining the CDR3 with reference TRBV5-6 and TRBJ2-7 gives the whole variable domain DAGVTQSPTHLIKTRGQQVTLRCSPKSGHDTVSWYQQALGQGPQFIFQYYEEEERQRGNFPDRFSGHQFPNYSSELNVNALLLGDSALYLCASSFLQVYGQYFGPGTRLTVT.

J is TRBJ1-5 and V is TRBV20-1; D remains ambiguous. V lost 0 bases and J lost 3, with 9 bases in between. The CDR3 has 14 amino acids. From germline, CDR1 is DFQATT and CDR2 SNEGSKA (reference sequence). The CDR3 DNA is TGCAGTGCTAGAGATCCCCAGAACAATCAGCCCCAGCATTTT. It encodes CSARDPQNNQPQHF.

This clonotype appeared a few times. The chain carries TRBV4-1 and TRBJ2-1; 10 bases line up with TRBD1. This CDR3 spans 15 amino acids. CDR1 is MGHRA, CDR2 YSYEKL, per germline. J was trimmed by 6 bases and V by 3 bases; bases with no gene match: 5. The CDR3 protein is CASSQAGQGGNEQFF. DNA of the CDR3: TGCGCCAGCAGCCAGGCTGGACAGGGGGGCAATGAGCAGTTCTTC.

The chain's CDR3 is CASRVGGGGGTEAFF. CDR3 sequence (DNA): TGTGCCAGCAGAGTCGGAGGGGGAGGAGGCACTGAAGCTTTCTTT. This sequence joins TRBV5-6 and TRBJ1-1; a weak D match, TRBD1 (6 bases). Trimming pared 5 bases from V and 4 bases from J, leaving 18 bases between. The CDR3 covers 15 residues. Germline V CDR1 and CDR2: SGHDT, YYEEEE.

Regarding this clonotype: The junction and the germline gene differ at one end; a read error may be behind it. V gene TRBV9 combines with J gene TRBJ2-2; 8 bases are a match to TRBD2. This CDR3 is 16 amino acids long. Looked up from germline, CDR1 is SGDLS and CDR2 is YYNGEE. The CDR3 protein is CASGVASGSETGELFF. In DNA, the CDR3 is TGTGCCAGCGGCGTAGCCAGCGGGAGCGAAACCGGGGAGCTGTTTTTT.

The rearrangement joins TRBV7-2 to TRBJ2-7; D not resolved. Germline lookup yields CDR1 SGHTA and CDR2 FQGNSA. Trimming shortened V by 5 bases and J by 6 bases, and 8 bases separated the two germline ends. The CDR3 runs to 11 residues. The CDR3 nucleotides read TGTGCCAGCAGCGAAACGATCGAGCAGTACTTC. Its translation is CASSETIEQYF. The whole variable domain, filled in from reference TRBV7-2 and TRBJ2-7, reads GAGVSQSPSNKVTEKGKDVELRCDPISGHTALYWYRQSLGQGLEFLIYFQGNSAPDKSGLPSDRFSAERTGGSVSTLTIQRTQQEDSAVYLCASSETIEQYFGPGTRLTVT.

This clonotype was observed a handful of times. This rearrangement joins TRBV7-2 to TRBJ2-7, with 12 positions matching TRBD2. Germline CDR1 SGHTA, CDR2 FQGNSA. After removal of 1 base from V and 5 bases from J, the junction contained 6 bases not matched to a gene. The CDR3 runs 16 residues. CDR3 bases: TGTGCCAGCAGCTTAGTACTAGCGGGAGGCCCCCACGAGCAGTACTTC. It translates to CASSLVLAGGPHEQYF.

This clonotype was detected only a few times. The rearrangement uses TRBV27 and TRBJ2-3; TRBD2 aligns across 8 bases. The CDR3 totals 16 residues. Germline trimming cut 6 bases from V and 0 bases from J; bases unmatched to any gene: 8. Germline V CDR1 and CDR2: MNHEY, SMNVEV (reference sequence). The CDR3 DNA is TGTGCCAGCAGCCTTATAGCGGGGACTAGCACAGATACGCAGTATTTT. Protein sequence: CASSLIAGTSTDTQYF.

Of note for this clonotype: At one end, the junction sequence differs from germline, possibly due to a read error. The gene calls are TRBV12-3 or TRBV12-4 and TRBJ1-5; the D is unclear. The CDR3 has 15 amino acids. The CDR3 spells CASSLDGPGNRPQHF. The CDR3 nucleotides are TGTGCCAGCAGTTTAGACGGCCCTGGGAATCGGCCCCAGCATTTT.

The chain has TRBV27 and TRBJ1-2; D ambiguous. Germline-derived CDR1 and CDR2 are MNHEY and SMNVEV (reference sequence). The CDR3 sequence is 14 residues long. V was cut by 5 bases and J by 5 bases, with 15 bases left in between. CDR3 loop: CASSTATHRYGYTF. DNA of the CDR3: TGTGCCAGCAGTACAGCTACTCATAGATATGGCTACACCTTC.

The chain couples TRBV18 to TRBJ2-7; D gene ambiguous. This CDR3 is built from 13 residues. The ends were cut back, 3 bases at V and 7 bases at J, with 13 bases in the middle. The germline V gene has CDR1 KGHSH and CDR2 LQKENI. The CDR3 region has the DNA TGTGCCAGCTCACCTCCTCAGTACCGGGAGCAGTACTTC. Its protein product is CASSPPQYREQYF.

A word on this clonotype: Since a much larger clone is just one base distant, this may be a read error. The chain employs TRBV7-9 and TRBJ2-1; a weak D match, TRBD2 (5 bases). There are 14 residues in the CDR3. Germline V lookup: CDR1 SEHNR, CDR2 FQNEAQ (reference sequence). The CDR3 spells CANSLEGGYNEQFF. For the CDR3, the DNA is TGTGCCAACAGCTTAGAGGGCGGCTACAATGAGCAGTTCTTC.

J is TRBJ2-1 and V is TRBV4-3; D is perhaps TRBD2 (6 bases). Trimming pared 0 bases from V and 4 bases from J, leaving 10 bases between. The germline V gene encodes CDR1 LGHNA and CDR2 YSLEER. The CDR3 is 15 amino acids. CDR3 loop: CASSQDPREYNEQFF. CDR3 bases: TGCGCCAGCAGCCAAGATCCACGGGAGTACAATGAGCAGTTCTTC.